Listed below are T cell receptor beta chains from one sample, sequenced in a study of CD8+ T cells in alopecia areata. Libraries were prepared by immunoSEQ multiplex PCR; TCRdb keeps only in-frame clonotypes and omits some of them. The data hold about 170,000 clones, with roughly 58% observed a single time. The material sequenced was CD4+ T cells sorted from blood, taken at approximately week 55, from a patient treated with tofacitinib. These receptors came from a human donor with alopecia areata. Each CDR3 is given with its conserved first and last residue. Each record gives: D gene, V gene, clone size, J gene, CDR3 DNA, CDR3 protein. A D gene is named only where the DNA matches it firmly. The listing skips clone size in some rows; elsewhere it reads once, few, many or a size class.

D: .
V: TRBV11-1
size: .
J: TRBJ2-3
DNA: TGTGCCAGCAGCTTAGGTGCCAGATTCACAGATACGCAGTATTTT
CDR3: CASSLGARFTDTQYF

D: .
V: TRBV4-1
size: .
J: TRBJ2-5
DNA: TGCGCCAGCAGCCAAGGTGCGATGGGGGGTTTTAAACAAGAGACCCAGTACTTC
CDR3: CASSQGAMGGFKQETQYF

D: TRBD2
V: TRBV2
size: once
J: TRBJ2-5
DNA: TGTGCCAGCAGTGAAGTAACTAGCGGGGGAACGTACTTC
CDR3: CASSEVTSGGTYF

D: .
V: TRBV7-2
size: .
J: TRBJ1-5
DNA: TGTGCCAGCAACCGGGAACTTGAACAGCCCCAGCATTTT
CDR3: CASNRELEQPQHF

D: .
V: TRBV5-6
size: .
J: TRBJ1-1
DNA: TGTGCCAGCAGCTTTTGGCCAGGGGCTGAAGCTTTCTTT
CDR3: CASSFWPGAEAFF

D: .
V: TRBV18
size: .
J: TRBJ1-6
DNA: TGTGCCAGCTCACCGTCTCAGGGGACTAATTCACCCCTCCACTTT
CDR3: CASSPSQGTNSPLHF

D: TRBD1
V: TRBV5-1
size: .
J: TRBJ1-1
DNA: TGCGCCAGCAGCCCCGGGACAGGGAATTCCAACACTGAAGCTTTCTTT
CDR3: CASSPGTGNSNTEAFF

D: .
V: TRBV7-9
size: .
J: TRBJ1-1
DNA: TGTGCCAGCAGCTTAGCATATAGGGCCAACACTGAAGCTTTCTTT
CDR3: CASSLAYRANTEAFF

D: .
V: TRBV2
size: .
J: TRBJ2-5
DNA: TGTGCCAGCAGTGTTACCCTGGAGACCCAGTACTTC
CDR3: CASSVTLETQYF

D: .
V: TRBV7-9
size: .
J: TRBJ1-1
DNA: TGTGCCAGCAGCTTAGAGGGCTCCAAAAGCATGAACACTGAAGCTTTCTTT
CDR3: CASSLEGSKSMNTEAFF

D: .
V: TRBV5-4
size: few
J: TRBJ1-2
DNA: TGTGCCAGCAGCCCCGGCCTCCTTTCATCGGGGAACTATGGCTACACCTTC
CDR3: CASSPGLLSSGNYGYTF

D: .
V: TRBV15
size: .
J: TRBJ1-5
DNA: TGTGCCACCAGCAGAGATGCGGGAGGAAATCAGCCCCAGCATTTT
CDR3: CATSRDAGGNQPQHF

D: .
V: TRBV29-1
size: .
J: TRBJ1-1
DNA: TGCAGCGTGAGGCGGTCGGGGGGCTCAGGGTCTGAAGCTTTCTTT
CDR3: CSVRRSGGSGSEAFF

D: .
V: TRBV5-1
size: once
J: TRBJ1-1
DNA: TGCGCCAGCAGCTTGGAACAGGGGAACACTGAAGCTTTCTTT
CDR3: CASSLEQGNTEAFF

D: TRBD1
V: TRBV20-1
size: .
J: TRBJ1-1
DNA: TGCAGTGCTCACAGGGGAAGGGAGGCTTTCTTT
CDR3: CSAHRGREAFF

D: TRBD2
V: TRBV29-1
size: .
J: TRBJ2-1
DNA: TGCAGCGTTCGGGACTACCAACTCGACAATGAGCAGTTCTTC
CDR3: CSVRDYQLDNEQFF

D: .
V: TRBV18
size: .
J: TRBJ2-2
DNA: TGTGCCAGCTCACCCCTCGGTCGACCGGGCACCGGGGAGCTGTTTTTT
CDR3: CASSPLGRPGTGELFF

D: .
V: TRBV6-5
size: .
J: TRBJ2-3
DNA: TGTGCCAGCAGTTACCGTTACTTCACTAGCACAGATACGCAGTATTTT
CDR3: CASSYRYFTSTDTQYF

D: .
V: TRBV23-1
size: .
J: TRBJ2-7
DNA: TGCGCCAGCAGTCAAACGGTCACGGATTACGAGCAGTACTTC
CDR3: CASSQTVTDYEQYF

D: .
V: TRBV29-1
size: .
J: TRBJ2-5
DNA: TGCAGCGTTGCAAAAACCCAAGAGACCCAGTACTTC
CDR3: CSVAKTQETQYF

D: .
V: TRBV6-1
size: few
J: TRBJ2-1
DNA: TGTGCCAGCAGAGGGGGGGTGAGCTCCTACAATGAGCAGTTCTTC
CDR3: CASRGGVSSYNEQFF

D: .
V: TRBV30
size: once
J: TRBJ1-1
DNA: TGTGCCTGGAGTGTACAAGGAAACGAGGAAGCTTTCTTT
CDR3: CAWSVQGNEEAFF

D: .
V: TRBV6-5
size: .
J: TRBJ1-6
DNA: TGTGCCAGCAGTTACAGAGATTCACCCCTCCACTTT
CDR3: CASSYRDSPLHF

D: .
V: TRBV5-4
size: .
J: TRBJ1-2
DNA: TGTGCCAGCAAGGCAGCACATCCCTATGGCTACACCTTC
CDR3: CASKAAHPYGYTF

D: .
V: TRBV18
size: .
J: TRBJ2-5
DNA: TGTGCCAGCTCACCAACCGTCAAAGAGACCCAGTACTTC
CDR3: CASSPTVKETQYF

D: .
V: TRBV2
size: .
J: TRBJ2-2
DNA: TGTGCCAGCAGTGAAGATTTCGGGACCGGGGAGCTGTTTTTT
CDR3: CASSEDFGTGELFF

D: .
V: TRBV28
size: .
J: TRBJ2-5
DNA: TGTGCCAGCTGTCAGGGTCAAGAGACCCAGTACTTC
CDR3: CASCQGQETQYF

D: TRBD2
V: TRBV5-6
size: .
J: TRBJ2-3
DNA: TGTGCCAGCAGCCCCGGGACTAGAGTACGTAGCACAGATACGCAGTATTTT
CDR3: CASSPGTRVRSTDTQYF

D: .
V: TRBV6-1
size: .
J: TRBJ1-1
DNA: TGTGCCAGCAGTGTTCTGACTGAAGCTTTCTTT
CDR3: CASSVLTEAFF

D: TRBD2
V: TRBV29-1
size: few
J: TRBJ2-3
DNA: TGCAGCGTCCGACTAGCGGGCACAGATACGCAGTATTTT
CDR3: CSVRLAGTDTQYF

D: .
V: TRBV5-4
size: .
J: TRBJ2-3
DNA: TGTGCCAGCAGCTTGGTGGGGCGGGGAAGCACAGATACGCAGTATTTT
CDR3: CASSLVGRGSTDTQYF

D: .
V: TRBV14
size: .
J: TRBJ2-5
DNA: TGTGCCAGCAGCCAACTAGAGACCCAGTACTTC
CDR3: CASSQLETQYF

D: TRBD1
V: TRBV30
size: few
J: TRBJ1-6
DNA: TGTGCCTGGAGAGCAGGGGGCACTTCACCCCTCCACTTT
CDR3: CAWRAGGTSPLHF

D: .
V: TRBV14
size: once
J: TRBJ2-7
DNA: TGTGCCAGCAGCCAAGGGGGTGGTTACGCCTACGAGCAGTACTTC
CDR3: CASSQGGGYAYEQYF

D: TRBD1
V: TRBV18
size: .
J: TRBJ2-7
DNA: TGTGCCAGCTCTCAGGGGGTATCCTACGAGCAGTACTTC
CDR3: CASSQGVSYEQYF

D: .
V: TRBV20-1
size: few
J: TRBJ2-3
DNA: TGCAGTGCTCCCGAAGGGGGTAGGGTGTATTTT
CDR3: CSAPEGGRVYF

D: TRBD1
V: TRBV7-2
size: .
J: TRBJ2-3
DNA: TGTGCCAGCAGCCTCGGACAGGCTACTAGCACAGATACGCAGTATTTT
CDR3: CASSLGQATSTDTQYF

D: .
V: TRBV5-6
size: few
J: TRBJ2-7
DNA: TGTGCCAGCAGCCACGACGGTGACTACGAGCAGTACTTC
CDR3: CASSHDGDYEQYF

D: TRBD2
V: TRBV7-2
size: few
J: TRBJ2-2
DNA: TGTGCCAGCAGCACCCGGAGTAGCGGGGGGGCCGTAGACACCGGGGAGCTGTTTTTT
CDR3: CASSTRSSGGAVDTGELFF

D: .
V: TRBV18
size: .
J: TRBJ2-5
DNA: TGTGCCAGCTCACCACTCAGGGGACAAGAGACCCAGTACTTC
CDR3: CASSPLRGQETQYF

D: .
V: TRBV7-9
size: .
J: TRBJ1-2
DNA: TGTGCCAGCAGCCCTACCGTCCTTGTCCCCCCGAACTATGGCTACACCTTC
CDR3: CASSPTVLVPPNYGYTF

D: TRBD2
V: TRBV6-5
size: .
J: TRBJ2-3
DNA: TGTGCCAGCAGTTCCAATCAGCGGGGGGCCGGGGATACGCAGTATTTT
CDR3: CASSSNQRGAGDTQYF